The 24 T cell receptor beta chains below were found in one sample sequenced in a study of shared clonotypes between healthy human individuals. The protocol was immunoSEQ multiplex PCR, while the TCRdb copy is restricted to in-frame clones and leaves out a portion. The data contain 2 million to 2.5 million clones, roughly 92% of them singletons. The sample comprised naive CD4+ T cells from PBMCs. Subset in this sample: CD45RA+ positively selected. These receptors were collected from a man younger than 35 in good health. Some clones in this sample may be carry-over from other donors' samples.

This rearrangement joins TRBV27 to TRBJ1-1; 8 bases match TRBD1. This CDR3 region has 16 residues. The V and J ends lost 6 bases and 6 bases, in that order; junction bases with no gene match: 15. Germline CDR1 is MNHEY and CDR2 is SMNVEV (reference sequence). This CDR3 is CASSPRRGRVSSEAFF. For the CDR3, the DNA is TGTGCCAGCAGCCCCCGCAGGGGGCGCGTTTCCTCTGAAGCTTTCTTT.

V gene TRBV28 combines with J gene TRBJ2-2, with 8 bases fitting TRBD1. The CDR3 loop spans 16 amino acids. Germline CDR1 and CDR2: MDHEN and SYDVKM. V shed 3 bases and J 4 bases; nucleotides not matched to a gene: 7. The CDR3 nucleotides read TGTGCCAGCAGTTTTAATCAGGGGGCGGGCACCGGGGAGCTGTTTTTT. Its protein is CASSFNQGAGTGELFF.

The rearrangement links TRBV5-5 to TRBJ1-2, with D perhaps TRBD1 (5 bases). The CDR3 spans 13 residues. V shed 0 bases and J shed 7 bases, with 10 bases lying between them. CDR1 is SGHKS, CDR2 YYEKEE, per germline (reference sequence). CDR3 DNA sequence: TGTGCCAGCAGCTTGGAAAGGGGCGGTGGCTACACCTTC. Protein sequence: CASSLERGGGYTF.

Comments on this clone: At one boundary the junction diverges from the germline segment, which might be a read error. The V and J genes are TRBV5-4 and TRBJ2-7, with D possibly TRBD1 on 6 matching bases. This CDR3 spans 13 amino acids. In germline, CDR1 is SGHNT, CDR2 YYREEE (reference sequence). The CDR3 loop is CASSLDRTASRGF. The DNA of the CDR3 is TGTGCCAGCAGCTTGGATAGGACAGCCTCCCGGGGTTTC.

The V gene is TRBV14, the J gene TRBJ1-1, with a tentative D call TRBD1 (5 bases). V was pared by 6 bases and J by 4 bases, with 12 bases between. Germline values: CDR1 SGHDN, CDR2 FVKESK. CDR3 length: 13 residues. The CDR3 region has the DNA TGTGCCAGCAGGACTAGTGGGGGCACTGAAGCTTTCTTT. Its translation is CASRTSGGTEAFF.

V and J are TRBV5-4 and TRBJ2-1, with 10 bases aligning to TRBD2. The junction had 9 bases not matched to a gene; V was cut back by 1 base and J by 8 bases. The CDR3 is 16 residues long. CDR1 is SGHNT and CDR2 is YYREEE in the germline V gene (reference sequence). CDR3 nucleotides: TGTGCCAGCAGCTTGAGAGCGGGAGGGCCCTCCGATGAGCAGTTCTTC. Protein product: CASSLRAGGPSDEQFF.

The rearrangement links TRBV7-9 to TRBJ2-1; 11 bases align to TRBD2. Germline loops: CDR1 SEHNR, CDR2 FQNEAQ (reference sequence). Germline trimming cut 5 bases from V and 6 bases from J; bases unmatched to any gene: 9. The CDR3 totals 16 residues. The CDR3 loop reads CASSVGGGLAANEQFF. CDR3 DNA sequence: TGTGCCAGCAGCGTAGGAGGGGGACTAGCGGCCAATGAGCAGTTCTTC.

This chain connects TRBV6-5 to TRBJ1-1; TRBD1 matches at 8 bases. Germline V gives CDR1 MNHEY, CDR2 SVGAGI. CDR3 length: 15 amino acids. After removal of 4 bases from V and 0 bases from J, the junction contained 4 bases not matched to a gene. The CDR3 DNA reads as TGTGCCAGCAGTTCTGGGACAGGAATGAACACTGAAGCTTTCTTT. Translated: CASSSGTGMNTEAFF.

A single count supports this clone. The V call is TRBV2, the J call TRBJ2-3; D is perhaps TRBD2 (6 bases). This CDR3 is 14 amino acids long. V was clipped by 6 bases and J by 4 bases, with 14 bases between them. In germline, CDR1 is SNHLY, CDR2 FYNNEI. Written as DNA, the CDR3 is TGTGCCAGCAGCCGGGAGCCGCTAGCAGATACGCAGTATTTT. As protein: CASSREPLADTQYF.

The chain employs TRBV25-1 and TRBJ1-1; tentatively, D is TRBD1 (6 bases). With 2 bases removed from V and 4 bases from J, the gap between germline ends came to 11 bases. This CDR3 is 14 amino acids long. Germline CDR1 is MGHDK and CDR2 is SYGVNS. The CDR3 bases are TGTGCCAGCAGTGAACCGGGGGCGCGCACTGAAGCTTTCTTT. Amino acids: CASSEPGARTEAFF.

J is TRBJ2-5 and V is TRBV7-6, with D possibly being TRBD1 (6 bases). Germline CDR1 is SGHVS and CDR2 is FNYEAQ. This CDR3 is built from 16 residues. Between the trimmed V and J ends, which lost 0 bases and 1 base, there was a span of 12 bases. The CDR3 DNA reads as TGTGCCAGCAGCTTAGCGGCCAGGGGTTCCCAAGAGACCCAGTACTTC. Translated, it gives CASSLAARGSQETQYF.

In this sample, this clone turned up once. The rearrangement uses TRBV30 and TRBJ2-5; weak D call: TRBD2 (6 bases). CDR3 length: 14 residues. CDR1 is GTSNPN, CDR2 SVGIG, per germline (reference sequence). Trimming took off 0 bases at V and 5 bases at J, with 13 bases between the two ends. Written as DNA, the CDR3 is TGTGCCTGGAGTGTAGGACACCGGGGGGAGACCCAGTACTTC. Translation: CAWSVGHRGETQYF.

V gene TRBV11-2 combines with J gene TRBJ2-5, with D perhaps given as TRBD1 or TRBD2 (5 bases each). This CDR3 comprises 14 residues. Trimming left V 5 bases short and J 5 bases short, with 15 bases between. The V gene's germline CDR1 is SGHAT and CDR2 FQNNGV. CDR3 in amino acids: CASSPGPWVETQYF. CDR3 nucleotide sequence: TGTGCCAGCAGCCCGGGACCGTGGGTGGAGACCCAGTACTTC.

CDR3 nucleotides: TGTGCCAGCAGCCAAGGGTGGCAGGGAGTAGCCTATGGCTACACCTTC. Protein product: CASSQGWQGVAYGYTF. This chain links TRBV4-2 with TRBJ1-2; D might be TRBD1 (5 bases). V lost 1 base and J lost 4, with 16 bases in between. CDR3 size: 16 residues. Germline values: CDR1 LGHNA, CDR2 YNFKEQ.

The rearrangement joins TRBV27 to TRBJ1-1; 10 bases align to TRBD1. Losses at the gene ends were 5 bases for V and 3 bases for J; bases not matched to a gene: 3. CDR1 and CDR2 from the germline V gene are MNHEY and SMNVEV (reference sequence). The CDR3 is made up of 14 amino acids. The CDR3 spells CASSRTGGYTEAFF. DNA for the CDR3: TGTGCCAGCAGTCGGACAGGGGGTTACACTGAAGCTTTCTTT.

The chain joins TRBV30 to TRBJ1-2; perhaps TRBD1 as D (6 bases). Germline lookup yields CDR1 GTSNPN and CDR2 SVGIG (reference sequence). The V gene lost 4 bases and the J gene lost 1 base, with 10 bases spanning the gap. The CDR3 covers 13 residues. CDR3 in amino acids: CAWIQGSNYGYTF. CDR3 DNA: TGTGCCTGGATCCAGGGGAGTAACTATGGCTACACCTTC.

The chain has TRBV7-7 and TRBJ2-1; D unresolved. The V and J ends lost 5 bases and 6 bases respectively, with 14 bases between them. This CDR3 has 14 amino acids. In germline, CDR1 is SSHAT, CDR2 FNYEAQ (reference sequence). CDR3 in amino acids: CASSQSFVGNEQFF. DNA for the CDR3: TGTGCCAGCAGCCAAAGTTTTGTGGGCAATGAGCAGTTCTTC.

The gene calls are TRBV10-3 and TRBJ2-1; 8 bases match TRBD2. CDR1 ENHRY and CDR2 SYGVKD come from the germline V gene. J lost 2 bases, V lost 7 bases, and 4 bases had no gene match. This CDR3 is 14 amino acids long. Here the CDR3 DNA reads TGTGCCATCAAACTAGCGGCAACCTACAATGAGCAGTTCTTC. Translating gives CAIKLAATYNEQFF.

The rearrangement links TRBV2 to TRBJ1-2; perhaps TRBD1 as D (6 bases). The V gene's germline CDR1 is SNHLY and CDR2 FYNNEI. V lost 3 bases to trimming and J lost 10 bases, with 12 bases between them. This CDR3 spans 12 amino acids. CDR3 sequence reads: CASSEGAEAYTF. DNA for the CDR3: TGTGCCAGCAGTGAGGGGGCAGAGGCCTACACCTTC.

J is TRBJ1-2 and V is TRBV4-1; D is perhaps TRBD1 (5 bases). Germline CDR1 and CDR2: MGHRA and YSYEKL. This CDR3 is built from 17 residues. Trimming took 1 base from V and 7 from J, leaving 22 bases between them. The CDR3 bases are TGCGCCAGCAGCCAAGTAGGGTCCCTCGGACGGGGGGGTGGCTACACCTTC. The encoded protein is CASSQVGSLGRGGGYTF.

A word on this clone: This sample also contains other DNA sequences that code for the same CDR3. J is TRBJ2-7 and V is TRBV18, with D uncertain. V shed 2 bases and J shed 0 bases, with 8 bases lying between them. Per the germline V gene, CDR1 is KGHSH and CDR2 is LQKENI. This CDR3 is built from 14 residues. The CDR3 region is CASSPAGSSYEQYF. Written as DNA, the CDR3 is TGTGCCAGCTCACCAGCCGGAAGCTCCTACGAGCAGTACTTC.

This clone showed up just once. CDR3 protein: CASSLGGTVYNEQFF. CDR3 nucleotide sequence: TGTGCCAGCAGCTTAGGTGGGACAGTCTACAATGAGCAGTTCTTC. This rearrangement joins TRBV7-9 to TRBJ2-1; 7 positions agree with TRBD1. Germline CDR1 is SEHNR and CDR2 is FQNEAQ (reference sequence). This CDR3 spans 15 amino acids. V lost 1 base and J lost 3; bases outside the gene matches: 3.

As concerns this clone: Distinct nucleotide sequences in the sample also encode this CDR3. J is TRBJ2-1 and V is TRBV28; D not certain. Between the trimmed V and J ends, which lost 6 bases and 9 bases, there was a span of 12 bases. Per germline, CDR1 MDHEN and CDR2 SYDVKM. CDR3 length equals 12 residues. As DNA, the CDR3 is TGTGCCAGCAGCTTGTTGGGTGGTGAGCAGTTCTTC. It is translated as CASSLLGGEQFF.

Notes on this clone: At the DNA level, this CDR3 is encoded by other sequences in the same sample as well. This chain joins TRBV27 and TRBJ1-1; D is unclear. V was clipped by 0 bases and J by 0 bases, with 2 bases between them. This CDR3 is built from 13 residues. Germline CDR1 and CDR2: MNHEY and SMNVEV (reference sequence). The CDR3 nucleotides read TGTGCCAGCAGTTTATCAGTGAACACTGAAGCTTTCTTT. Encoded protein: CASSLSVNTEAFF.